The sequence of this T cell receptor beta chain was determined in a study of blood T cell repertoires in COVID-19. Measured with immunoSEQ multiplex PCR; TCRdb has only the in-frame clones, and not every one. The data contain 50,000 to 65,000 clones, over 55% of them singletons. The ends were cut back, 2 bases at V and 11 bases at J, with 16 bases in the middle. This CDR3 is 14 amino acids long. Germline CDR1 and CDR2: MNHEY and SVGEGT. The receptor comes from a woman in her sixties or seventies with COVID-19, enrolled during active disease. The gene calls are TRBV6-2 or TRBV6-3 and TRBJ1-5; possibly TRBD1 for D (6 bases). The specimen was peripheral blood. The DNA for the CDR3 is TGTGCCAGCAGTTACGGGGGGGACATAATGGCCCAGCATTTT. Protein: CASSYGGDIMAQHF.